These 4 T cell receptor beta chains were all obtained from the same sample, sequenced in a study of blood T cell repertoires in COVID-19. Assay: immunoSEQ multiplex PCR; the TCRdb copy retains only in-frame clones and omits some. The profile shows roughly 150,000 clones, 84% of them singletons. Sequencing was done on a sample of PBMCs or T cells enriched from blood (not recorded which). These receptors all stem from a man aged 45-65 years who had recovered from COVID-19.

The chain joins TRBV19 to TRBJ1-1; D call uncertain. The germline V gene has CDR1 LNHDA and CDR2 SQIVND (reference sequence). This CDR3 is 14 amino acids long. Trimming left V 3 bases short and J 1 base short, with 9 bases between. CDR3 DNA sequence: TGTGCCAGTAGTATCTCGAGGGAGAACACTGAAGCTTTCTTT. The encoded protein is CASSISRENTEAFF.

This clone was seen only once. This chain uses TRBV5-1 with TRBJ1-3; tentatively, D is TRBD1 (5 bases). Germline CDR1 SGHRS, CDR2 YFSETQ. The CDR3 is made up of 17 amino acids. V lost 2 bases and J lost 0, with 15 bases in between. CDR3 bases: TGCGCCAGCAGCTTCCTGACAGCCAAAGACTCTGGAAACACCATATATTTT. As protein: CASSFLTAKDSGNTIYF.

This clone appeared a single time. This sequence joins TRBV7-8 and TRBJ1-2; 7 nucleotides line up with TRBD1. The V and J ends lost 4 bases and 3 bases, in that order; junction bases with no gene match: 5. This CDR3 has 14 amino acids. Germline V CDR1 and CDR2: SGHVS, FQNEAQ. CDR3 loop: CASSYRDRDYGYTF. CDR3 DNA sequence: TGTGCCAGCAGCTACCGGGACAGAGACTATGGCTACACCTTC.

This chain uses TRBV4-1 with TRBJ2-4, with TRBD2 as a possible D gene (5 bases). The V end lost 7 bases, the J end lost 0 bases, and 13 bases lay between the germline ends. Germline V CDR1 and CDR2: MGHRA, YSYEKL. The CDR3 runs to 15 residues. The CDR3 DNA follows: TGCGCCAGCAAAGTCGAGGGTGGAGCCAAAAACATTCAGTACTTC. The encoded protein is CASKVEGGAKNIQYF.